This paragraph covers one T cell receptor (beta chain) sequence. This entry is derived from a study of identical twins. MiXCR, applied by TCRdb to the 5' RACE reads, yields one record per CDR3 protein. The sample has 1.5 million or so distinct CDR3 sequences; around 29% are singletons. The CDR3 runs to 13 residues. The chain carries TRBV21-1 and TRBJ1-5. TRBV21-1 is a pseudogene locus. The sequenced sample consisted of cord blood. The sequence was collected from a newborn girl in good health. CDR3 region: CASPDSGNQPQHF. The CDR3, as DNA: TGTGCCAGCCCGGATTCCGGCAATCAGCCCCAGCATTTT.